Sequencing of this T cell receptor beta chain was carried out in a study of Graves' ophthalmopathy and Graves' hyperthyroidism. Whole-study findings and limits: Using a 13-signature model, the authors split ophthalmopathy from stable hyperthyroidism, with roughly 88% sensitivity and approximately 80% specificity. Most expanded clonotypes from thyroid (those above 0.001 frequency) were also found in blood.

Germline trimming cut 4 bases from V and 5 bases from J; bases unmatched to any gene: 10. Germline CDR1 ENHRY, CDR2 SYGVKD. The CDR3 is made up of 16 amino acids. Comments on this clonotype: What it binds is unknown.

Amplification of the TCR beta CDR3 regions used RNA transcripts (as template). RT-PCR in the first round used HTBI primers; a second-round multiplex PCR followed. MiXCR was run by TCRdb on the multiplex PCR reads, yielding one entry per CDR3 protein. Here the sample spans about 700,000 distinct CDR3 sequences, over 40% being singletons. The TCR was taken from an adult man with Graves' ophthalmopathy. This chain uses TRBV10-3 with TRBJ2-5; 10 bases map to TRBD1. Sequencing was carried out using peripheral blood. CDR3 loop: CAISASLGQGLETQYF. The CDR3, as DNA: TGTGCCATCAGTGCCAGCTTGGGACAGGGGTTGGAGACCCAGTACTTC.